This TCR beta chain was sequenced in a study of OX40 agonist ivuxolimab in advanced cancers. Study information: Patients enrolled in dose escalation were diagnosed with hepatocellular carcinoma, melanoma, renal cell or head and neck cancer.

Germline V gene sequence: CDR1 LNHNV, CDR2 YYDKDF (reference sequence). The V end lost 4 bases, the J end lost 5 bases, and 15 bases lay between the germline ends. This CDR3 has 15 amino acids. The method was immunoSEQ multiplex PCR; TCRdb's version includes in-frame clones alone and lacks a portion of them. The repertoire holds about 74,000 clones, approximately 88% seen once, with about 1% in the top ten. V is TRBV15 and J is TRBJ2-1; D assignment may be TRBD1 or TRBD2 (5 bases each). Source: CD4+ or CD8+ T cells sorted from blood, taken in a trial of the OX40 agonist ivuxolimab. This TCR was sampled from an adult with an advanced solid tumor such as melanoma, head and neck, liver or kidney cancer. CDR3 DNA: TGTGCCACCAGCACTCCTACGGGACCTAACAATGAGCAGTTCTTC. As protein: CATSTPTGPNNEQFF.